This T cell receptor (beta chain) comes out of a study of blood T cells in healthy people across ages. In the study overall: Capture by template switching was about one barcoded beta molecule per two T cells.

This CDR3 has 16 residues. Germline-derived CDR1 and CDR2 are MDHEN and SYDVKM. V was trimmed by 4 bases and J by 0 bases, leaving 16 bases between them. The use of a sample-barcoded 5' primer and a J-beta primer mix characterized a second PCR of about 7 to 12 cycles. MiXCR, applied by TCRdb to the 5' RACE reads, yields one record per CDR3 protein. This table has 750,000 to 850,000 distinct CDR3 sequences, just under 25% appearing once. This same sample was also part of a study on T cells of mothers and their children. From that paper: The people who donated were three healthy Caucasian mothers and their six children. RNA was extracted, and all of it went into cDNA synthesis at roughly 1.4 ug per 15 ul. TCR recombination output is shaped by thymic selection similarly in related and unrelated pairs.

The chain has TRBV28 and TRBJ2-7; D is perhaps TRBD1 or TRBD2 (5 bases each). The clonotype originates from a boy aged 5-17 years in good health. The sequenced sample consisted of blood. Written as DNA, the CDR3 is TGTGCCAGCAGTTCCGCCGCCCCCGGGGCCTCCTACGAGCAGTACTTC. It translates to CASSSAAPGASYEQYF.